The next 15 T cell receptor beta chains were all read from a single sample in a study of shared clonotypes between healthy human individuals. Sequenced by immunoSEQ multiplex PCR; TCRdb stores in-frame clones only, minus some. This sample has under 600,000 clones, with roughly 79% found just once. The sequencing input was PBMCs. Receptors were obtained from a woman between 40 and 55 years old in good health. Some clones in this sample may be carry-over from other donors' samples.

The rearrangement links TRBV7-2 to TRBJ2-1; D is ambiguous. CDR1 and CDR2 from the germline V gene are SGHTA and FQGNSA. V was cut by 1 base and J by 0 bases, with 7 bases left in between. The CDR3 has 15 amino acids. This CDR3 is CASSLERRSYNEQFF. CDR3 coding DNA: TGTGCCAGCAGCTTAGAGCGCCGCTCCTACAATGAGCAGTTCTTC. The full variable domain, completed using reference TRBV7-2 and TRBJ2-1, is GAGVSQSPSNKVTEKGKDVELRCDPISGHTALYWYRQSLGQGLEFLIYFQGNSAPDKSGLPSDRFSAERTGGSVSTLTIQRTQQEDSAVYLCASSLERRSYNEQFFGPGTRLTVL.

This chain joins TRBV19 and TRBJ2-7; possible D gene TRBD1, 6 bases. The V end was cut by 5 bases, the J end by 6 bases, with 11 bases between. The CDR3 is 12 amino acids. Germline loops: CDR1 LNHDA, CDR2 SQIVND (reference sequence). CDR3 sequence reads: CASSSQGFEQYF. For the CDR3, the DNA is TGTGCCAGTAGTTCACAGGGTTTCGAGCAGTACTTC.

V usage is TRBV2 and J usage is TRBJ2-7, with D tentatively TRBD2 (6 bases). Per germline, CDR1 SNHLY and CDR2 FYNNEI. The CDR3 runs 16 residues. Trimming left V 7 bases short and J 1 base short, with 20 bases between. The CDR3 sequence is CASTWHRGIGSYEQYF. CDR3 sequence (DNA): TGTGCCAGCACCTGGCACCGGGGGATTGGGTCCTACGAGCAGTACTTC. Based on the CDR3 plus reference TRBV2 and TRBJ2-7, the full variable domain is EPEVTQTPSHQVTQMGQEVILRCVPISNHLYFYWYRQILGQKVEFLVSFYNNEISEKSEIFDDQFSVERPDGSNFTLKIRSTKLEDSAMYFCASTWHRGIGSYEQYFGPGTRLTVT.

This chain links TRBV28 with TRBJ2-4, with D perhaps given as TRBD1 or TRBD2 (5 bases each). V lost 7 bases and J lost 3, with 13 bases in between. The CDR3 is 14 amino acids. From germline, CDR1 is MDHEN and CDR2 SYDVKM. The CDR3 loop reads CASIPTDYKNIQYF. Here the CDR3 DNA reads TGTGCCAGCATCCCGACAGACTACAAAAACATTCAGTACTTC.

The rearrangement links TRBV9 to TRBJ2-5; 15 bases map to TRBD2. The DNA matches TRBJ2-7 better at its end, which makes the J call doubtful. CDR1 and CDR2 (germline): SGDLS, YYNGEE. This CDR3 region has 16 residues. CDR3 coding DNA: TGTGCCAGCAGCGTAGGGACTAGCGGGAGGGGCTACGAGCAGTACTTC. It translates to CASSVGTSGRGYEQYF.

This chain joins TRBV28 and TRBJ2-7, with D possibly matching TRBD1 (6 bases). The germline gives CDR1 MDHEN, CDR2 SYDVKM. The CDR3 has 17 residues. V lost 1 base and J lost 0, with 16 bases in between. CDR3 loop: CASSLFRTAFSSYEQYF. The CDR3 coding sequence is TGTGCCAGCAGTTTATTCAGGACAGCTTTTTCCTCCTACGAGCAGTACTTC. The variable domain in full, with the rest retrieved from reference TRBV28 and TRBJ2-7, is DVKVTQSSRYLVKRTGEKVFLECVQDMDHENMFWYRQDPGLGLRLIYFSYDVKMKEKGDIPEGYSVSREKKERFSLILESASTNQTSMYLCASSLFRTAFSSYEQYFGPGTRLTVT.

This chain uses TRBV11-2 with TRBJ2-1; 8 positions agree with TRBD2. This CDR3 has 16 residues. Germline CDR1 reads SGHAT; CDR2 reads FQNNGV. With V trimmed by 7 bases and J by 4 bases, 12 bases remained unmatched. The chain's CDR3 is CASTPSPGLVYNEQFF. The CDR3 DNA follows: TGTGCCAGCACACCCTCGCCGGGACTAGTTTACAATGAGCAGTTCTTC.

The V and J genes are TRBV7-3 and TRBJ2-3, with 10 bases matching TRBD2. The CDR3 spans 17 residues. With 0 bases clipped from V and 0 bases from J, the junction kept 3 bases outside the gene matches. Germline assignment: CDR1 SGHTA and CDR2 FQGTGA. The CDR3 here is CASSLTGLASSTDTQYF. The CDR3 DNA sequence: TGTGCCAGCAGCTTAACGGGACTAGCGTCGAGCACAGATACGCAGTATTTT.

The chain has TRBV5-1 and TRBJ1-2, with 8 positions matching TRBD1. Germline loops: CDR1 SGHRS, CDR2 YFSETQ. V shed 4 bases, J shed 3 bases, and the junction held 2 bases outside the gene matches. The CDR3 has 13 amino acids. In nucleotides, the CDR3 is TGCGCCAGCAGCCCGACAGGGGACTATGGCTACACCTTC. Translating gives CASSPTGDYGYTF.

The chain is built from TRBV6-6 and TRBJ2-3; possibly TRBD2 for D (5 bases). V was pared by 6 bases and J by 0 bases, with 7 bases between. This CDR3 contains 13 residues. CDR1 is MNHNY and CDR2 is SVGAGI in the germline V gene (reference sequence). CDR3 in DNA: TGTGCCAGCAGACGGACTAGCACAGATACGCAGTATTTT. Translated, it gives CASRRTSTDTQYF.

There are many counts of this clone. Here the CDR3 DNA reads TGTGCCAGCAGCCCGGTTGGTTTGGACACCGGGGAGCTGTTTTTT. Translated: CASSPVGLDTGELFF. J is TRBJ2-2 and V is TRBV6-4; D is unclear. This CDR3 comprises 15 residues. The germline V and J ends were trimmed by 6 bases and 3 bases, with 14 bases remaining between them. In germline, CDR1 is MRHNA, CDR2 SNTAGT.

The J gene is TRBJ2-7, the V gene TRBV10-3; 9 bases align to TRBD2. With V trimmed by 0 bases and J by 6 bases, 12 bases remained unmatched. This CDR3 region has 17 residues. CDR1 ENHRY and CDR2 SYGVKD come from the germline V gene. CDR3 bases: TGTGCCATCAGTGAGTCAAAGGGAGCGGGAGGACGAGGCGAGCAGTACTTC. It translates to CAISESKGAGGRGEQYF.

The V gene is TRBV5-4, the J gene TRBJ2-3; 11 bases are shared with TRBD2. J lost 1 base, V lost 1 base, and 11 bases had no gene match. Germline V gene sequence: CDR1 SGHNT, CDR2 YYREEE (reference sequence). This CDR3 contains 19 residues. The CDR3 protein is CASSLTLASGRWGTDTQYF. The CDR3 bases are TGTGCCAGCAGCTTGACGCTGGCTAGCGGGAGGTGGGGCACAGATACGCAGTATTTT.

The chain recombines TRBV5-1 with TRBJ2-1, with D unclear. The CDR3 consists of 17 residues. Germline lookup yields CDR1 SGHRS and CDR2 YFSETQ. The ends were cut back, 4 bases at V and 0 bases at J, with 17 bases in the middle. In nucleotides, the CDR3 is TGCGCCAGCAGCAACGCCAGAGACACAGTCTCCTACAATGAGCAGTTCTTC. Translated, it gives CASSNARDTVSYNEQFF.

CDR3 residues: CAWSVRGSGTQYF. The CDR3 DNA is TGTGCCTGGAGTGTTAGGGGATCAGGGACCCAGTACTTC. The chain recombines TRBV30 with TRBJ2-5, with D maybe TRBD1 (5 bases). This CDR3 contains 13 residues. V was cut by 0 bases and J by 7 bases, with 12 bases left in between. CDR1 is GTSNPN and CDR2 is SVGIG in the germline V gene (reference sequence).